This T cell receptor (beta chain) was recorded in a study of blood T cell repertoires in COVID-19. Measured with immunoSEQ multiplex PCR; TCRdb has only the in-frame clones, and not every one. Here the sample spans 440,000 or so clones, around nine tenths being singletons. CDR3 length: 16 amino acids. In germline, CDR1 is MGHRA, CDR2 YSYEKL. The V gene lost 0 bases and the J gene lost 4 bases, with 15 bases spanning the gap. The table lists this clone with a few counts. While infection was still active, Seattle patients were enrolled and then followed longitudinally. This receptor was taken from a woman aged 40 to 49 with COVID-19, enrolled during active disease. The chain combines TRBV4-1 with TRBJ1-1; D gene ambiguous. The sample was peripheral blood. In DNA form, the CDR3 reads TGCGCCAGCAGCCAAGATGGTGGCAGGAAGGCCACTGAAGCTTTCTTT. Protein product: CASSQDGGRKATEAFF.